This TCR beta chain was profiled in a study of blood T cell repertoires in COVID-19. The overall study: Nucleic acid was either cDNA or gDNA, and it came from T cells, B-cell-depleted T cells, or PBMCs.

V gave up 5 bases and J gave up 1 base, with 8 bases separating them. Germline values: CDR1 SQVTM, CDR2 ANQGSEA. The CDR3 is 12 amino acids. A word on this clone: Other DNA sequences of this sample code for an identical CDR3.

TCRdb's copy holds only in-frame clones and misses some; the assay was immunoSEQ multiplex PCR. The sample has roughly 140,000 clones, about 80% seen once. The receptor was isolated from a man between 65 and 85 years old who had recovered from COVID-19. J is TRBJ1-1 and V is TRBV29-1; no firm D call. Sequencing input: peripheral blood. CDR3 region: CSVSEPNTEAFF. The CDR3 DNA reads TGCAGCGTTTCAGAACCGAACACTGAAGCTTTCTTT.